A single sample gave rise to the 9 T cell receptor beta chains below, sequenced in a study of shared clonotypes between healthy human individuals. The data were produced by immunoSEQ multiplex PCR, yet TCRdb's version contains in-frame clones alone and is incomplete. The sample contains some 2,400,000 clones, about 94% of which appear only once. Sequencing input: naive CD4+ T cells sorted from blood. Subset in this sample: CD45RA+ positively selected. The receptors stem from a young man in good health.

In this sample, this clone turned up once. CDR3 sequence (DNA): TGTGCCAGCAGTTCGTACACAGATACGCAGTATTTT. This sequence encodes CASSSYTDTQYF. The V gene is TRBV9, the J gene TRBJ2-3; D is uncertain. Trimming removed 5 bases at V and 2 bases at J, with 6 bases between. The length of the CDR3 is 12 residues. Germline V CDR1 and CDR2: SGDLS, YYNGEE.

A word on this clone: Within the sample, other DNA sequences also encode this same CDR3. This rearrangement joins TRBV18 to TRBJ1-1; D is uncertain. V was clipped by 3 bases and J by 1 base, with 6 bases between them. The germline CDR1 and CDR2 sequences are KGHSH and LQKENI. The CDR3 has 13 residues. CDR3 amino acids: CASSPRQNTEAFF. CDR3 bases: TGTGCCAGCTCACCTAGACAGAACACTGAAGCTTTCTTT.

CDR3 sequence reads: CASSEARASSGNTIYF. The CDR3 DNA sequence: TGTGCCAGCAGTGAGGCCAGGGCGAGTTCTGGAAACACCATATATTTT. The J gene is TRBJ1-3, the V gene TRBV2; D may be TRBD1 (5 bases). Germline CDR1 reads SNHLY; CDR2 reads FYNNEI. The CDR3 runs 16 residues. Trimming pared 3 bases from V and 1 base from J, leaving 13 bases between.

The V call is TRBV28, the J call TRBJ1-5; TRBD1 is a possible D gene (5 bases). V lost 5 bases and J 0 bases, leaving 11 bases between the germline ends. Germline CDR1 reads MDHEN; CDR2 reads SYDVKM. The CDR3 covers 15 residues. For the CDR3, the DNA is TGTGCCAGCAGTCCTGCGGGGGTTAGCAATCAGCCCCAGCATTTT. It yields the protein CASSPAGVSNQPQHF.

The chain uses TRBV6-1 and TRBJ2-1; 8 bases agree with TRBD2. Trimming cost V 7 bases and J 9 bases; bases outside gene matches: 5. CDR1 and CDR2 (germline): MNHNS, SASEGT. The CDR3 runs 12 residues. The CDR3 reads CASTSGLLEQFF. The CDR3 DNA reads TGTGCCAGCACTAGCGGGTTACTTGAGCAGTTCTTC.

The V call is TRBV5-4, the J call TRBJ1-1, with TRBD1 matching 9 bases. V was clipped by 4 bases and J by 4 bases; unmatched bases: 8. CDR1 and CDR2 (germline): SGHNT, YYREEE (reference sequence). CDR3 length equals 15 residues. CDR3 residues: CASSPTGGATTEAFF. CDR3 sequence (DNA): TGTGCCAGCAGCCCCACAGGGGGCGCGACCACTGAAGCTTTCTTT.

The chain has TRBV27 and TRBJ2-7; 11 nucleotides agree with TRBD1. The CDR3 is made up of 14 amino acids. Germline V gene lookup returns CDR1 MNHEY and CDR2 SMNVEV (reference sequence). The ends lost 5 bases at V and 7 bases at J; junction bases unmatched: 7. The CDR3 region is CASSPGTGGDEQYF. DNA of the CDR3: TGTGCCAGCAGTCCAGGGACAGGGGGAGATGAGCAGTACTTC.

J is TRBJ2-1 and V is TRBV30, with D possibly matching TRBD1 (6 bases). The CDR3 spans 15 residues. Germline lookup yields CDR1 GTSNPN and CDR2 SVGIG (reference sequence). The V end was cut by 0 bases, the J end by 2 bases, with 11 bases between. DNA for the CDR3: TGTGCCTGGAGTGTACTAGGGGGACCCTACAATGAGCAGTTCTTC. Its translation is CAWSVLGGPYNEQFF.

Worth noting for this clone: The sample contains more than one DNA sequence encoding this CDR3. The CDR3, as DNA: TGTGCCAGCAGTCTGACAGCGAACACTGAAGCTTTCTTT. It yields the protein CASSLTANTEAFF. This chain links TRBV5-6 with TRBJ1-1, with a tentative D call TRBD1 (5 bases). The V gene's germline CDR1 is SGHDT and CDR2 YYEEEE. The CDR3 runs 13 residues. V dropped 5 bases and J dropped 1 base, with 9 bases sitting between them.